A single sample is the source of the 5 T cell receptor beta chains below, sequenced in a study of T cell responses to AZD1222 COVID-19 vaccine. Produced via immunoSEQ multiplex PCR; TCRdb's table is partial and in-frame only. The repertoire holds some 140,000 clones, roughly 90% seen once, with 2.5% to 3% in the top ten. The starting material was peripheral blood, obtained on day 0 of AZD1222 vaccination. These receptors all stem from an adult in good health.

The chain links TRBV27 to TRBJ1-1; 8 bases agree with TRBD1. From germline, CDR1 is MNHEY and CDR2 SMNVEV (reference sequence). Germline trimming cut 2 bases from V and 1 base from J; bases unmatched to any gene: 3. There are 15 residues in the CDR3. CDR3 residues: CASSLRTGQNTEAFF. In nucleotides, the CDR3 is TGTGCCAGCAGTTTAAGGACAGGGCAGAACACTGAAGCTTTCTTT.

This chain uses TRBV6-5 with TRBJ2-5, with a weak D call TRBD1 (5 bases). The V gene lost 7 bases and the J gene lost 0 bases, with 9 bases spanning the gap. The CDR3 is made up of 13 amino acids. Germline CDR1 and CDR2: MNHEY and SVGAGI. CDR3 nucleotide sequence: TGTGCCAGCAATCGACAGAACCAAGAGACCCAGTACTTC. This translates into CASNRQNQETQYF.

The CDR3 DNA follows: TGCAGCGTTGAGGGACTAGCGGGAGCAGGTGAGCAGTTCTTC. Protein product: CSVEGLAGAGEQFF. The chain is built from TRBV29-1 and TRBJ2-1, with 14 nucleotides matching TRBD2. V dropped 3 bases and J dropped 9; count of bases not matched to a gene: 4. The germline gives CDR1 SQVTM, CDR2 ANQGSEA. CDR3 length equals 14 residues.

The chain recombines TRBV28 with TRBJ2-1, with 9 nucleotides matching TRBD1. The V gene's germline CDR1 is MDHEN and CDR2 SYDVKM. This CDR3 comprises 15 residues. V lost 4 bases, J lost 5 bases, and 6 bases stayed unmatched. The CDR3 loop is CASSSPGQGDNEQFF. The CDR3 nucleotides are TGTGCCAGCAGTTCCCCGGGACAGGGCGACAATGAGCAGTTCTTC. Complete variable domain (other parts from reference TRBV28 and TRBJ2-1): DVKVTQSSRYLVKRTGEKVFLECVQDMDHENMFWYRQDPGLGLRLIYFSYDVKMKEKGDIPEGYSVSREKKERFSLILESASTNQTSMYLCASSSPGQGDNEQFFGPGTRLTVL.

The genes are TRBV24-1 and TRBJ2-3; D unclear. The CDR3 extends over 16 amino acids. CDR1 KGHDR and CDR2 SFDVKD come from the germline V gene. Between the trimmed V and J ends, which lost 4 bases and 0 bases, there was a span of 13 bases. CDR3 amino acids: CATSDARLGSTDTQYF. The CDR3 DNA is TGTGCCACCAGTGACGCCAGGTTGGGTAGCACAGATACGCAGTATTTT.